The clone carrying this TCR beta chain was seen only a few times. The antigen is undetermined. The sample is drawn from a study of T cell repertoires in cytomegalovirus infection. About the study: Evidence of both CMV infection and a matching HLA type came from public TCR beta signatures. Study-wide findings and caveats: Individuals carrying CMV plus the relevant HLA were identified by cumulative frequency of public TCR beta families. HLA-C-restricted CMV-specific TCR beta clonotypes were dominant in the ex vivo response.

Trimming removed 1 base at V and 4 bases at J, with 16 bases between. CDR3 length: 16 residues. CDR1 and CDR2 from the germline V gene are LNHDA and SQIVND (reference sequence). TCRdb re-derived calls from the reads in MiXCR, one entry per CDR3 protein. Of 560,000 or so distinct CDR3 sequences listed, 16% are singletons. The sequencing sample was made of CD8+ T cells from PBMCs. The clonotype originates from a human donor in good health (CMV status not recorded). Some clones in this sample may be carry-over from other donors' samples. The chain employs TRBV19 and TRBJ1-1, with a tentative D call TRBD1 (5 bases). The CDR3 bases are TGTGCCAGTAGTATAGGTTTTGAAGTTGGGGCCACTGAAGCTTTCTTT. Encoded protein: CASSIGFEVGATEAFF. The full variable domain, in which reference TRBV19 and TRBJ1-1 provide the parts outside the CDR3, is DGGITQSPKYLFRKEGQNVTLSCEQNLNHDAMYWYRQDPGQGLRLIYYSQIVNDFQKGDIAEGYSVSREKKESFPLTVTSAQKNPTAFYLCASSIGFEVGATEAFFGQGTRLTVV.